The 4 T cell receptor beta chains listed next were all sequenced from one sample in a study of CD8+CD57+ T cells in acquired aplastic anemia. Profiles of TCR beta VDJ and CDR3 were generated from a genomic DNA template. One entry per CDR3 protein results from TCRdb running MiXCR on the reads. Of approximately 200,000 distinct CDR3 sequences in the sample, less than 65% were seen once. The sample taken for sequencing was sorted CD4+, CD8+, or CD8+CD57+ T cells (not recorded which) from PBMCs. The receptors stem from a human donor with severe aplastic anemia or a healthy control (not recorded which).

This chain connects TRBV7-9 to TRBJ1-2; 8 bases are shared with TRBD1. The germline V gene has CDR1 SEHNR and CDR2 FQNEAQ (reference sequence). This CDR3 comprises 14 residues. V lost 4 bases and J lost 2; bases outside the gene matches: 3. The CDR3 DNA follows: TGTGCCAGCAGCTCCCGGACAGGGAACTATGGCTACACCTTC. Amino acid sequence: CASSSRTGNYGYTF.

The chain combines TRBV7-9 with TRBJ2-7; 10 bases match TRBD1. V gave up 5 bases and J gave up 5 bases; unmatched junction bases: 3. Germline assignment: CDR1 SEHNR and CDR2 FQNEAQ (reference sequence). The CDR3 covers 13 residues. CDR3 DNA: TGTGCCAGCAGCAGACAGGGGGCAAACGAGCAGTACTTC. It translates to CASSRQGANEQYF.

The chain is built from TRBV7-2 and TRBJ1-5; D gene ambiguous. The CDR3 covers 13 residues. Trimming shortened V by 1 base and J by 2 bases, and 3 bases separated the two germline ends. The germline V gene has CDR1 SGHTA and CDR2 FQGNSA. CDR3 DNA sequence: TGTGCCAGCAGCTTAGTACGCAATCAGCCCCAGCATTTT. Its translation is CASSLVRNQPQHF.

The chain uses TRBV6-1 and TRBJ2-3; D perhaps matches TRBD1 (5 bases). Per germline, CDR1 MNHNS and CDR2 SASEGT. Trimming stripped 6 bases from V and 10 bases from J, with 20 bases between. CDR3 length equals 14 residues. The CDR3 bases are TGTGCCAGCAGCCAAGAGCCCGTAGGGGCGTCGCAGTATTTT. It codes for CASSQEPVGASQYF.